These 8 T cell receptor beta chains came from one sample sequenced in a study of T cell responses to AZD1222 COVID-19 vaccine. Libraries were prepared by immunoSEQ multiplex PCR; TCRdb keeps only in-frame clonotypes and omits some of them. The sample gives some 150,000 clones, around 90% of which show up once; about 3% is in the top ten. The sequences come from peripheral blood, collected on day 0 of AZD1222 vaccination. These receptors all come from an adult in good health.

The chain uses TRBV4-2 and TRBJ1-2, with D unresolved. V lost 4 bases, J lost 2 bases, and 17 bases lay in between. The germline V gene encodes CDR1 LGHNA and CDR2 YNFKEQ. This CDR3 contains 16 residues. CDR3 coding DNA: TGTGCCAGCAGCCTCCTATCAAGGGCTTCCAACTATGGCTACACCTTC. Translating it yields CASSLLSRASNYGYTF.

V is TRBV28 and J is TRBJ1-1, with D perhaps matching TRBD1 (6 bases). Germline V CDR1 and CDR2: MDHEN, SYDVKM. V was clipped by 2 bases and J by 7 bases, with 20 bases between them. CDR3 length: 16 amino acids. CDR3 nucleotide sequence: TGTGCCAGCAGTTTAGGTAACCGGGACATTCAGAATGAAGCTTTCTTT. This encodes CASSLGNRDIQNEAFF.

The V and J genes are TRBV19 and TRBJ2-3; 7 positions agree with TRBD2. The ends lost 7 bases at V and 2 bases at J; junction bases unmatched: 9. This CDR3 is built from 15 residues. In germline, CDR1 is LNHDA, CDR2 SQIVND (reference sequence). The CDR3 sequence is CASTTRLAPTDTQYF. CDR3 bases: TGTGCCAGTACCACAAGACTAGCTCCCACAGATACGCAGTATTTT.

This clone was seen a few times. This rearrangement joins TRBV28 to TRBJ2-5; D is perhaps TRBD2 (6 bases). The CDR3 totals 14 residues. The germline V gene encodes CDR1 MDHEN and CDR2 SYDVKM. Trimming shortened V by 4 bases and J by 7 bases, and 16 bases separated the two germline ends. The CDR3 sequence: CASSSSGVLRTQYF. The DNA for the CDR3 is TGTGCCAGCAGTTCGTCGGGGGTGTTGCGGACCCAGTACTTC.

The chain employs TRBV6-6 and TRBJ2-7; D is unclear. The V and J ends lost 2 bases and 6 bases respectively, with 8 bases between them. Germline V gene data show CDR1 as MNHNY and CDR2 as SVGAGI (reference sequence). The CDR3 has 12 amino acids. In nucleotides, the CDR3 is TGTGCCAGCAGTTACGGTGGGCCCGAGCAGTACTTC. This gives the protein CASSYGGPEQYF.

V and J are TRBV11-2 and TRBJ1-1; D not certain. The CDR3 loop spans 15 amino acids. The germline CDR1 and CDR2 sequences are SGHAT and FQNNGV. V lost 4 bases and J 1 base, leaving 13 bases between the germline ends. The CDR3 region is CASSSRGGGNTEAFF. For the CDR3, the DNA is TGTGCCAGCAGCTCCCGGGGAGGAGGGAACACTGAAGCTTTCTTT.

In this sample, this clone turned up once. The gene calls are TRBV5-4 and TRBJ2-5, with D uncertain. The germline CDR1 and CDR2 sequences are SGHNT and YYREEE (reference sequence). The CDR3 spans 14 residues. Trimming took 0 bases from V and 5 from J, leaving 11 bases between them. The CDR3 region is CASSLGPDLETQYF. The DNA for the CDR3 is TGTGCCAGCAGCTTGGGGCCAGACTTGGAGACCCAGTACTTC.

The DNA of the CDR3 is TGTGCCACCAGCAGATCGACAGGGGTTGGTCGGTACGAGCAGTACTTC. This sequence encodes CATSRSTGVGRYEQYF. V gene TRBV15 combines with J gene TRBJ2-7; 8 positions match TRBD1. Germline V gives CDR1 LNHNV, CDR2 YYDKDF (reference sequence). Trimming at V came to 2 bases and at J to 4 bases, leaving 10 bases not matched to a gene. This CDR3 region has 16 residues.